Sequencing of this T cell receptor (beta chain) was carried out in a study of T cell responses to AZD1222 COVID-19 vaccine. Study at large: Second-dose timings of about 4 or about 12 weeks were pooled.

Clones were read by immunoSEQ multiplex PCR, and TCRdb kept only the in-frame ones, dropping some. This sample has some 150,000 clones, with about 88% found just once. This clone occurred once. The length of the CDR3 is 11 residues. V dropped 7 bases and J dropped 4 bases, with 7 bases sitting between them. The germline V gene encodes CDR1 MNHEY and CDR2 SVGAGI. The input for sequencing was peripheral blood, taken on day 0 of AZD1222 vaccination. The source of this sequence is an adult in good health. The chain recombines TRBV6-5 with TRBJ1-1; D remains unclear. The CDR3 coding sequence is TGTGCCAGCACCACCGGCACTGAAGCTTTCTTT. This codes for CASTTGTEAFF.